This TCR beta chain was documented in a study of blood T cell repertoires in COVID-19 (TCRdb year 2020). With regard to the full study: Samples from collaborators originated in the United States, Italy and Spain and spanned both the acute and convalescent phases of COVID-19. The material from the prospective study consisted of cDNA or gDNA derived from T cells, B-cell-depleted T cells, or PBMCs. Subjects who had been exposed to COVID-19, were actively infected with it, or had recovered from it provided the deeply sampled blood TCRbeta repertoires that made up the dataset. The repertoires were released in a freely available public database meant as a resource for research on the immune response to SARS-CoV-2. Samples came from the ongoing ImmuneRACE study (first 160 participants) plus 1,254 subjects from 6 global collaborators. A de-identified subject ID, COVID-19 status, age in years and sex were almost always included in the sample metadata. Where available, HLA class I and class II types were obtained from metadata supplied by the sample provider rather than from assay-based typing.

Whole blood was collected in K2EDTA tubes by collaborating institutions according to the institutions' own protocols. For TCRbeta analysis, collaborators shipped samples in one of three forms: frozen whole blood, isolated PBMCs, or DNA extracted from either of those sample types. As for this clone: Its antigen remains undetermined. No much larger clone is present one base from it, and per-base qualities are unavailable.

Points the paper makes about the study in general: The quantity of clinical and demographic metadata differed by source and by participant and was supplied without curation.

TCRbeta CDR3 regions were amplified from genomic DNA by means of the immunoSEQ Assay, a bias-controlled multiplex PCR. The original pipeline was this. Nucleated cell counts per sample were estimated from amplification of reference gene primers within the assay. Sequence reads were collapsed and filtered to measure the absolute abundance of every unique TCRbeta CDR3 rearrangement. For each sample, productive Simpson clonality was calculated by taking the square root of Simpson's diversity index across productive rearrangements. As stored in TCRdb, this immuneACCESS dataset retains in-frame rearrangements with V and J assigned. A fraction of the clones does not appear; measured against another copy, unresolved V genes explain less than half of the discrepancy, and the remainder lacks a known reason. For V, J and clone size, that table is used; D and trimming come from the DNA. The sample table holds 300,000 to 400,000 clones, of which 75% to 85% were seen once. Jointly, the top ten make up roughly 7.8% of the sample.

Relative to germline, V is 4 bases shorter and J is 3 bases shorter, with 11 bases between their ends. From the cysteine through the phenylalanine, the CDR3 covers 13 amino acids. The only DNA kept is the CDR3, 39 bases in frame from the first base. CDR1 and CDR2 were assigned from the germline V gene as SGHRS and YFSETQ. This receptor was taken from a human donor in a cohort sampled during active COVID-19. The specimen was peripheral blood. The chain joins TRBV5-1 to TRBJ2-7; a weak D assignment points to TRBD1 (6 bases agree). The nucleotides are TGCGCCAGCAGCCCCGGGACAAACTACGAGCAGTACTTC. Translated, it gives CASSPGTNYEQYF.